This TCR beta chain was captured in a study of breast tumors, draining lymph nodes, adjacent tissues. Axillary draining lymph nodes of breast cancer patients supplied the node samples. TCRdb processed the multiplex PCR reads anew with MiXCR; each CDR3 protein has one entry. Of approximately 230,000 distinct CDR3 sequences detected, around 34% appear once; the ten largest clones hold under 4.5%. V lost 3 bases to trimming and J lost 8 bases, with 17 bases between them. This CDR3 contains 14 residues. Per the germline V gene, CDR1 is DFQATT and CDR2 is SNEGSKA (reference sequence). This clonotype was counted at least ten times.

The rearrangement uses TRBV20-1 and TRBJ2-1; D call uncertain. The sequenced sample was axillary lymph node tissue. This TCR was recovered from a female donor with breast cancer. Some clones in this sample may be carry-over from other donors' samples. The CDR3 loop reads CSASGPLTPYEQFF. CDR3 nucleotides: TGCAGTGCTAGTGGACCCTTGACCCCCTATGAGCAGTTCTTC.